One and the same sample provided the 32 T cell receptor beta chains below, sequenced in a study of blood T cell repertoires in COVID-19. Sequenced by immunoSEQ multiplex PCR; TCRdb stores in-frame clones only, minus some. The profile shows some 66,000 clones, around 82% of them singletons. Sequencing input: peripheral blood. These receptors all stem from a man aged 55 to 69 with acute or convalescent COVID-19.

This chain links TRBV7-2 with TRBJ2-2; TRBD1 aligns across 8 bases. Germline lookup yields CDR1 SGHTA and CDR2 FQGNSA. This CDR3 is built from 15 residues. V lost 4 bases to trimming and J lost 5 bases; unmatched junction nucleotides: 6. CDR3 protein: CASSSGDRRTGELFF. The CDR3, as DNA: TGTGCCAGCAGCTCAGGGGACAGGCGAACCGGGGAGCTGTTTTTT.

V gene TRBV2 combines with J gene TRBJ1-1, with TRBD1 matching over 11 bases. The CDR3 runs 14 residues. Germline CDR1 reads SNHLY; CDR2 reads FYNNEI. V shed 6 bases and J 4 bases; nucleotides not matched to a gene: 4. This CDR3 reads CASRADRGPTEAFF. CDR3 in DNA: TGTGCCAGCAGGGCGGACAGGGGGCCCACTGAAGCTTTCTTT.

The chain links TRBV3-1 (or the pseudogene TRBV3-2) to TRBJ1-1, with D perhaps matching TRBD1 (6 bases). CDR1 and CDR2 from the germline V gene are LGHDT and YNNKEL (reference sequence). This CDR3 has 14 amino acids. The V end was cut by 4 bases, the J end by 0 bases, with 9 bases between. CDR3 in amino acids: CASSLDRMNTEAFF. The DNA for the CDR3 is TGTGCCAGCAGCCTAGACAGGATGAACACTGAAGCTTTCTTT.

This chain links TRBV5-4 with TRBJ1-2; D perhaps matches TRBD1 (6 bases). CDR1 and CDR2 (germline): SGHNT, YYREEE (reference sequence). Between the trimmed V and J ends, which lost 3 bases and 4 bases, there was a span of 13 bases. The CDR3 consists of 14 residues. The CDR3 is CASSSPGDTYGYTF. DNA of the CDR3: TGTGCCAGCAGCTCGCCAGGGGATACCTATGGCTACACCTTC.

This chain joins TRBV5-8 and TRBJ1-4; D unclear. The CDR3 extends over 15 amino acids. Trimming stripped 4 bases from V and 1 base from J, with 11 bases between. Germline CDR1 and CDR2: SGHTS and YDEGEE. The DNA for the CDR3 is TGTGCCAGCAGCGGAGGGCCGCTAACTAATGAAAAACTGTTTTTT. Translation gives CASSGGPLTNEKLFF.

The chain combines TRBV6-5 with TRBJ1-5, with 8 bases lining up with TRBD1. The CDR3 runs 15 residues. Losses at the gene ends were 6 bases for V and 0 bases for J; bases not matched to a gene: 4. Germline-derived CDR1 and CDR2 are MNHEY and SVGAGI. The CDR3 DNA follows: TGTGCCAGCAGGAGACAGGGGTATAGCAATCAGCCCCAGCATTTT. Its translation is CASRRQGYSNQPQHF.

The chain links TRBV2 to TRBJ2-3, with 12 positions matching TRBD2. Germline values: CDR1 SNHLY, CDR2 FYNNEI. This CDR3 region has 17 residues. The ends lost 4 bases at V and 2 bases at J; junction bases unmatched: 7. CDR3 sequence (DNA): TGTGCCAGCAGTGTCCTAGCGGGGGGGGAGGCCACAGATACGCAGTATTTT. Amino acid sequence: CASSVLAGGEATDTQYF.

The genes are TRBV5-1 and TRBJ1-4; possibly TRBD1 for D (5 bases). Per germline, CDR1 SGHRS and CDR2 YFSETQ. The CDR3 runs to 14 residues. Trimming removed 4 bases from V and 3 bases from J, with 10 bases in between. As DNA, the CDR3 is TGCGCCAGCAGCCCAGGGAGGGCTAATGAAAAACTGTTTTTT. Its protein is CASSPGRANEKLFF. The full variable domain, rest sourced from reference TRBV5-1 and TRBJ1-4, is KAGVTQTPRYLIKTRGQQVTLSCSPISGHRSVSWYQQTPGQGLQFLFEYFSETQRNKGNFPGRFSGRQFSNSRSEMNVSTLELGDSALYLCASSPGRANEKLFFGSGTQLSVL.

This clone was detected only a few times. The rearrangement joins TRBV24-1 to TRBJ1-2; D gene unclear. Germline V lookup: CDR1 KGHDR, CDR2 SFDVKD. Between the trimmed V and J ends, which lost 6 bases and 6 bases, there was a span of 10 bases. The CDR3 is 12 residues long. The CDR3 loop reads CATSRTTDGYTF. In DNA form, the CDR3 reads TGTGCCACCAGTCGAACCACGGATGGCTACACCTTC.

The rearrangement joins TRBV5-1 to TRBJ1-6; tentatively, D is TRBD1 (6 bases). The CDR3 contains 16 residues. CDR1 and CDR2 from the germline V gene are SGHRS and YFSETQ. V dropped 2 bases and J dropped 6 bases, with 15 bases sitting between them. The CDR3 DNA reads as TGCGCCAGCAGCTTAGGACAGTTAGGCGGTAATTCACCCCTCCACTTT. Protein product: CASSLGQLGGNSPLHF.

The chain uses TRBV11-3 and TRBJ2-7; 8 nucleotides line up with TRBD1. CDR1 SGHNT and CDR2 YENEEA come from the germline V gene. Trimming cost V 3 bases and J 10 bases; bases outside gene matches: 5. CDR3 size: 12 residues. The DNA for the CDR3 is TGTGCCAGCAGCTTGGAGGGGACAGGCCAGTACGTC. It translates to CASSLEGTGQYV.

The chain joins TRBV5-4 to TRBJ1-5; 9 nucleotides match TRBD1. This CDR3 has 17 amino acids. V lost 4 bases to trimming and J lost 4 bases; unmatched junction nucleotides: 12. The V gene's germline CDR1 is SGHNT and CDR2 YYREEE (reference sequence). CDR3 sequence (DNA): TGTGCCAGCAGCCTACAGGGGGCGGGCGGTGGTAATCAGCCCCAGCATTTT. This codes for CASSLQGAGGGNQPQHF.

The chain carries TRBV6-4 and TRBJ1-2; tentatively, D is TRBD1 (6 bases). The length of the CDR3 is 14 residues. Germline V lookup: CDR1 MRHNA, CDR2 SNTAGT. The V gene lost 3 bases and the J gene lost 3 bases, with 11 bases spanning the gap. CDR3 residues: CASSEWAGDYGYTF. DNA of the CDR3: TGTGCCAGCAGTGAGTGGGCAGGGGACTATGGCTACACCTTC.

The chain combines TRBV19 with TRBJ1-4, with 8 bases identical to TRBD1. V lost 10 bases and J lost 4; bases outside the gene matches: 5. The CDR3 length is 13 residues. Germline CDR1 and CDR2: LNHDA and SQIVND (reference sequence). The CDR3 bases are TGTGCCACCAAGACAGGGGTTAATGAAAAACTGTTTTTT. Protein: CATKTGVNEKLFF.

The chain links TRBV24-1 to TRBJ1-5; 9 bases line up with TRBD1. Germline V gene lookup returns CDR1 KGHDR and CDR2 SFDVKD. Losses at the gene ends were 7 bases for V and 5 bases for J; bases not matched to a gene: 8. The CDR3 has 15 amino acids. As DNA, the CDR3 is TGTGCCACCAGGAGCGGGACAGGGAGGCATCAGCCCCAGCATTTT. This encodes CATRSGTGRHQPQHF.

This chain connects TRBV6-5 to TRBJ2-2; D is ambiguous. The CDR3 runs 13 residues. V lost 5 bases, J lost 7 bases, and 11 bases lay in between. Germline lookup yields CDR1 MNHEY and CDR2 SVGAGI. The CDR3 DNA reads as TGTGCCAGCAGTCCCTCGCCCTACGGGGAGCTGTTTTTT. This encodes CASSPSPYGELFF.

V usage is TRBV12-3 or TRBV12-4 and J usage is TRBJ2-5, with 7 bases that match TRBD1. V was clipped by 6 bases and J by 2 bases; unmatched bases: 3. This CDR3 has 13 amino acids. The CDR3 sequence is CASREQGQETQYF. The CDR3 DNA follows: TGTGCCAGCAGGGAACAGGGGCAAGAGACCCAGTACTTC.

The genes are TRBV6-5 and TRBJ1-1, with a possible D match to TRBD1 (5 bases). Deletions cut 7 bases from V and 1 base from J, with 13 bases between. The CDR3 covers 14 residues. Germline assignment: CDR1 MNHEY and CDR2 SVGAGI. CDR3 region: CASINRFSNTEAFF. The CDR3 DNA follows: TGTGCCAGCATTAACAGGTTTTCGAACACTGAAGCTTTCTTT.

The chain joins TRBV19 to TRBJ2-7; D perhaps matches TRBD1 (6 bases). CDR3 length equals 13 residues. Trimming removed 3 bases from V and 6 bases from J, with 12 bases in between. Germline values: CDR1 LNHDA, CDR2 SQIVND (reference sequence). CDR3 sequence reads: CASSISRGSEQYV. CDR3 DNA sequence: TGTGCCAGTAGTATTTCCAGGGGCAGCGAGCAGTACGTC.

The CDR3 DNA reads TGTGCCAGTAGTATTTGGGGCCTTAATTCACCCCTCCACTTT. Amino acids: CASSIWGLNSPLHF. This chain links TRBV19 with TRBJ1-6; the D gene is possibly TRBD1 (5 bases). Germline-derived CDR1 and CDR2 are LNHDA and SQIVND (reference sequence). The V end lost 3 bases, the J end lost 6 bases, and 9 bases lay between the germline ends. This CDR3 is 14 amino acids long.

CDR3 sequence reads: CASSRAGGPNEKLFF. The DNA of the CDR3 is TGTGCCAGCAGTCGGGCGGGGGGCCCTAATGAAAAACTGTTTTTT. The chain combines TRBV5-4 with TRBJ1-4, with TRBD1 as a possible D gene (6 bases). V lost 5 bases to trimming and J lost 3 bases, with 14 bases between them. The CDR3 totals 15 residues. Looked up from germline, CDR1 is SGHNT and CDR2 is YYREEE (reference sequence).

The V gene is TRBV3-1 (or the pseudogene TRBV3-2), the J gene TRBJ1-5, with D unclear. This CDR3 region has 13 residues. The germline V gene encodes CDR1 LGHDT and CDR2 YNNKEL (reference sequence). Trimming shortened V by 1 base and J by 6 bases, and 7 bases separated the two germline ends. The CDR3 DNA sequence: TGTGCCAGCAGCCAAGGGGGAGGTCAGCCCCAGCATTTT. Protein: CASSQGGGQPQHF.

The chain is built from TRBV25-1 and TRBJ1-2; 8 bases fit TRBD1. Germline CDR1 reads MGHDK; CDR2 reads SYGVNS. The CDR3 is made up of 12 amino acids. Losses at the gene ends were 6 bases for V and 8 bases for J; bases not matched to a gene: 5. CDR3 sequence reads: CASRGQGGGYTF. CDR3 in DNA: TGTGCCAGCAGAGGACAGGGAGGCGGCTACACCTTC.

The J gene is TRBJ1-1, the V gene TRBV4-1; D perhaps matches TRBD1 (6 bases). Germline V gene data show CDR1 as MGHRA and CDR2 as YSYEKL. The ends were cut back, 4 bases at V and 0 bases at J, with 12 bases in the middle. The CDR3 sequence is 15 residues long. Here the CDR3 reads CASSRDRIMNTEAFF. CDR3 nucleotides: TGCGCCAGCAGCCGAGACAGGATCATGAACACTGAAGCTTTCTTT.

The gene calls are TRBV7-8 and TRBJ2-2; 7 bases are shared with TRBD1. From germline, CDR1 is SGHVS and CDR2 FQNEAQ. Unmatched junction bases numbered 11, after V lost 11 bases and J lost 5 bases. The CDR3 is 14 residues long. For the CDR3, the DNA is TGTGCCTGTAGCACCAGACAGGGTACCGGGGAGCTGTTTTTT. Translated, it gives CACSTRQGTGELFF.

V usage is TRBV5-1 and J usage is TRBJ2-1; 7 bases agree with TRBD2. CDR3 length: 13 residues. Trimming cost V 3 bases and J 8 bases; bases outside gene matches: 5. Germline CDR1 reads SGHRS; CDR2 reads YFSETQ. The CDR3 loop reads CASSSELAHEQFF. The CDR3 DNA is TGCGCCAGCAGCTCGGAACTAGCGCATGAGCAGTTCTTC.

The chain has TRBV19 and TRBJ2-3; D perhaps matches TRBD2 (6 bases). Per germline, CDR1 LNHDA and CDR2 SQIVND (reference sequence). The CDR3 spans 16 residues. V dropped 0 bases and J dropped 9 bases, with 19 bases sitting between them. The CDR3, as DNA: TGTGCCAGTAGTATAGACGAGTCCCGGGCTGGGGGGACGCAGTATTTT. Its protein product is CASSIDESRAGGTQYF. The complete variable domain, with remaining parts taken from reference TRBV19 and TRBJ2-3, reads DGGITQSPKYLFRKEGQNVTLSCEQNLNHDAMYWYRQDPGQGLRLIYYSQIVNDFQKGDIAEGYSVSREKKESFPLTVTSAQKNPTAFYLCASSIDESRAGGTQYFGPGTRLTVL.

The V gene is TRBV18, the J gene TRBJ1-2; D not resolved. Germline values: CDR1 KGHSH, CDR2 LQKENI. V gave up 3 bases and J gave up 5 bases, with 10 bases separating them. This CDR3 has 13 residues. CDR3 loop: CASSPGEHYGYTF. The CDR3 coding sequence is TGTGCCAGCTCACCGGGAGAGCATTATGGCTACACCTTC.

As DNA, the CDR3 is TGTGCCAGCAGTGACATAGGCAATCAGCCCCAGCATTTT. Translating it yields CASSDIGNQPQHF. This chain uses TRBV2 with TRBJ1-5; D unresolved. The V end lost 3 bases, the J end lost 2 bases, and 5 bases lay between the germline ends. This CDR3 has 13 amino acids. Germline CDR1 and CDR2: SNHLY and FYNNEI.

In DNA form, the CDR3 reads TGCGCCAGCAGCTCAGAAAAGGGGGGGTATAGGAATGAGCAGTTCTTC. This gives the protein CASSSEKGGYRNEQFF. The rearrangement joins TRBV5-1 to TRBJ2-1; a weak D match, TRBD2 (7 bases). CDR1 and CDR2 (germline): SGHRS, YFSETQ. This CDR3 has 16 amino acids. V lost 3 bases, J lost 7 bases, and 20 bases lay in between.

This sequence joins TRBV29-1 and TRBJ2-7; TRBD2 agrees at 13 bases. The CDR3 runs 15 residues. Germline V gene sequence: CDR1 SQVTM, CDR2 ANQGSEA. The junction had 6 bases not matched to a gene; V was cut back by 5 bases and J by 2 bases. CDR3 in amino acids: CSVLLAGGIAYEQYF. The CDR3 DNA reads as TGCAGCGTTTTACTAGCGGGGGGGATTGCCTACGAGCAGTACTTC.

The chain links TRBV5-4 to TRBJ1-1; a possible D gene is TRBD1 (6 bases). With 2 bases removed from V and 6 bases from J, the gap between germline ends came to 14 bases. The germline V gene has CDR1 SGHNT and CDR2 YYREEE (reference sequence). CDR3 length: 14 amino acids. CDR3 in amino acids: CASSLKWGGPEAFF. The CDR3, as DNA: TGTGCCAGCAGCTTAAAATGGGGGGGCCCTGAAGCTTTCTTT.